This TCR beta chain was sequenced in a study of T cell changes during pregnancy in multiple sclerosis. TCRdb's table, derived via immunoSEQ multiplex PCR, lists solely in-frame clones and lacks some. The profile covers some 38,000 clones, with 90% appearing a single time and over 0.45% taken by the ten largest. CDR1 and CDR2 (germline): KGHSH, LQKENI. The CDR3 is made up of 15 amino acids. The V and J ends lost 4 bases and 6 bases respectively, with 16 bases between them. The sequencing here drew on CD4+ T cells from peripheral blood mononuclear cells, taken in the second trimester of pregnancy. The V call is TRBV18, the J call TRBJ2-4, with D perhaps matching TRBD1 (6 bases). The sequence derives from a female donor with multiple sclerosis, enrolled in a pregnancy study. CDR3 DNA sequence: TGTGCCAGCTCACAGGAGACAGGACGATTAAACATTCAGTACTTC. Residues: CASSQETGRLNIQYF.